The rows below give T cell receptor beta chains drawn from one sample of a study of response to subunit inactivated influenza vaccine. TCRdb passed the RT-PCR reads through MiXCR, listing each CDR3 protein once. This table has around 490,000 distinct CDR3 sequences, about 8% appearing once. Sequences were derived from PBMCs from blood, sampled around 25 months after vaccination. Receptor source: a man aged 50-75 years who received an inactivated influenza vaccine. Both conserved end residues are part of each CDR3. D genes are given only for firm matches. Clone size appears in some rows only: once, few, many, or a class for an expanded clone.

J gene	clone size	D gene	V gene	CDR3 protein	CDR3 DNA
TRBJ2-3	NA	TRBD2	TRBV4-2	CASSQEETSGRDTQYF	TGTGCCAGCAGCCAAGAAGAGACTAGCGGGAGAGATACGCAGTATTTT
TRBJ2-1	many	NA	TRBV20-1	CSAIPLITGGYNEQFF	TGCAGTGCTATTCCTCTGATAACCGGAGGCTACAATGAGCAGTTCTTC
TRBJ2-5	many	NA	TRBV5-6	CASSLRQLQETQYF	TGTGCCAGCAGCTTAAGACAGCTACAAGAGACCCAGTACTTC
TRBJ1-4	NA	NA	TRBV12-3/TRBV12-4	CASSLVPGTRVEKLFF	TGTGCCAGCAGTTTAGTGCCAGGGACTAGGGTCGAAAAACTGTTTTTT
TRBJ2-6	many	NA	TRBV9	CASSPSPSGANVLTF	TGTGCCAGCAGCCCTAGTCCGAGTGGGGCCAACGTCCTGACTTTC
TRBJ2-5	once	NA	TRBV23-1	CARGKETQYF	TGCGCCAGGGGAAAAGAGACCCAGTACTTC
TRBJ2-5	NA	NA	TRBV6-6	CAGSYSSETQYF	TGTGCCGGCAGTTACTCGAGTGAGACCCAGTACTTC
TRBJ2-2	many	TRBD1	TRBV27	CASSFRTGNTGELFF	TGTGCCAGCAGTTTCCGGACAGGGAACACCGGGGAGCTGTTTTTT
TRBJ1-6	NA	NA	TRBV27	CASSHQTGGSPLHF	TGTGCCAGCAGTCATCAGACAGGTGGTTCACCCCTCCACTTT
TRBJ1-2	many	NA	TRBV10-3	CAISEGRIGNYGYTF	TGTGCCATCAGTGAAGGGAGGATCGGTAACTATGGCTACACCTTC
TRBJ2-5	few	NA	TRBV3-1	CASGGGRETQYF	TGTGCCAGCGGTGGGGGCCGAGAGACCCAGTACTTC
TRBJ2-1	NA	TRBD1	TRBV3-1	CASSPSGDRAREQFF	TGTGCCAGCAGCCCTTCCGGGGACAGGGCCCGTGAGCAGTTCTTC
TRBJ1-4	NA	TRBD1	TRBV4-3	CASSQVINRDRVGEKLFF	TGCGCCAGCAGCCAAGTAATTAATCGGGACAGGGTCGGTGAAAAACTGTTTTTT
TRBJ2-5	few	TRBD1	TRBV5-1	CASSLQGASTETQYF	TGCGCCAGCAGCCTTCAGGGGGCCAGCACGGAGACCCAGTACTTC
TRBJ1-4	few	NA	TRBV4-1	CASSQRGLANEKLFF	TGCGCCAGCAGCCAACGGGGGTTGGCTAATGAAAAACTGTTTTTT
TRBJ2-2	many	NA	TRBV27	CASRHGTSNTGELFF	TGTGCCAGCAGGCACGGGACGTCGAACACCGGGGAGCTGTTTTTT
TRBJ2-3	many	TRBD2	TRBV10-3	CAISESTSATDTQYF	TGTGCCATCAGTGAGTCTACTAGCGCCACAGATACGCAGTATTTT
TRBJ2-7	many	TRBD1	TRBV5-1	CASSLERTGITYEQYF	TGCGCCAGCAGCTTGGAGCGGACAGGGATAACCTACGAGCAGTACTTC
TRBJ1-4	NA	TRBD1	TRBV5-6	CASSWAGQGIFEKLFF	TGTGCCAGCAGCTGGGCCGGACAGGGGATTTTTGAAAAACTGTTTTTT
TRBJ2-7	NA	TRBD2	TRBV7-8	CASSPRTSGRLTGYEQYF	TGTGCCAGCAGCCCCCGGACTAGCGGGAGGTTAACGGGCTACGAGCAGTACTTC
TRBJ2-7	NA	NA	TRBV15	CATSRDMTGREQYF	TGTGCCACCAGCAGAGACATGACAGGGAGGGAGCAGTACTTC
TRBJ2-5	few	TRBD1	TRBV5-1	CASSLNQGDQETQYF	TGCGCCAGCAGCTTGAATCAGGGGGACCAAGAGACCCAGTACTTC
TRBJ1-2	many	NA	TRBV21-1	CASSNHSEANYGYTF	TGTGCCAGCAGCAACCACTCAGAGGCGAACTATGGCTACACCTTC
TRBJ1-4	few	TRBD1	TRBV10-3	CATRTGLYEKLFF	TGTGCCACTCGGACAGGATTGTATGAAAAACTGTTTTTT
TRBJ1-5	many	NA	TRBV7-9	CASSLAPGNQPQHF	TGTGCCAGCAGCTTAGCTCCAGGGAATCAGCCCCAGCATTTT
TRBJ2-1	many	TRBD1	TRBV12-3/TRBV12-4	CASSSDRGKQFF	TGTGCCAGCAGTTCCGACAGGGGCAAGCAGTTCTTC
TRBJ2-3	many	NA	TRBV20-1	CSARDIRRLTDTQYF	TGCAGTGCTAGAGATATCAGGCGCCTCACAGATACGCAGTATTTT
TRBJ1-1	few	NA	TRBV12-3/TRBV12-4	CASTLPGRGTEAFF	TGTGCCAGCACCTTGCCTGGGAGGGGAACTGAAGCTTTCTTT
TRBJ2-7	few	TRBD1	TRBV10-3	CATTRDRVGEQYF	TGTGCCACCACCCGGGACAGGGTGGGCGAGCAGTACTTC
TRBJ1-6	NA	NA	TRBV6-1	CASTPKGYSVISPLHF	TGTGCCAGCACTCCAAAGGGGTACTCAGTAATATCACCCCTCCACTTT
TRBJ1-2	many	TRBD1	TRBV12-3/TRBV12-4	CASSPGTRGLYGYTF	TGTGCCAGCAGCCCAGGGACAAGGGGGCTCTATGGCTACACCTTC
TRBJ2-7	few	NA	TRBV29-1	CSVALGGAYEQYF	TGCAGCGTTGCCTTGGGGGGTGCCTACGAGCAGTACTTC
TRBJ2-3	NA	TRBD2	TRBV12-3/TRBV12-4	CAISAGLAGGNPTDTQYF	TGTGCCATCTCGGCGGGACTAGCGGGAGGGAATCCCACAGATACGCAGTATTTT
TRBJ2-7	many	TRBD2	TRBV20-1	CSAKGLAGADFYEQYF	TGCAGTGCTAAGGGACTAGCGGGGGCCGATTTCTACGAGCAGTACTTC
TRBJ2-1	many	NA	TRBV28	CASSFSGLYNEQFF	TGTGCCAGCAGTTTCAGCGGGCTATACAATGAGCAGTTCTTC
TRBJ2-7	NA	NA	TRBV12-3/TRBV12-4	CASSLAAPPKGEQYF	TGTGCCAGCAGTTTAGCGGCTCCCCCCAAGGGCGAGCAGTACTTC
TRBJ1-2	few	TRBD1	TRBV7-2	CASSPSTGINYGYTF	TGTGCCAGCAGCCCCTCGACAGGGATAAACTATGGCTACACCTTC
TRBJ1-1	many	NA	TRBV2	CASSEQGLNTEAFF	TGTGCCAGCAGTGAGCAGGGCCTTAACACTGAAGCTTTCTTT
TRBJ1-2	many	NA	TRBV4-1	CASSQAAYPNYGYTF	TGCGCCAGCAGCCAAGCCGCCTACCCTAACTATGGCTACACCTTC
TRBJ2-5	NA	NA	TRBV7-2	CASSSPAGGGSQYF	TGTGCCAGCAGCTCCCCAGCGGGCGGTGGCTCCCAGTACTTC
TRBJ1-3	NA	NA	TRBV6-1	CASNTPRDKGNTIYF	TGTGCCAGCAATACACCCCGGGACAAAGGAAACACCATATATTTT
TRBJ1-5	NA	TRBD1	TRBV4-1	CASRPGQGADQPQHF	TGCGCCAGCAGACCGGGACAGGGGGCGGATCAGCCCCAGCATTTT
TRBJ2-7	NA	NA	TRBV3-1	CASSQDYGRYEQYF	TGTGCCAGCAGCCAAGATTACGGCCGCTACGAGCAGTACTTC